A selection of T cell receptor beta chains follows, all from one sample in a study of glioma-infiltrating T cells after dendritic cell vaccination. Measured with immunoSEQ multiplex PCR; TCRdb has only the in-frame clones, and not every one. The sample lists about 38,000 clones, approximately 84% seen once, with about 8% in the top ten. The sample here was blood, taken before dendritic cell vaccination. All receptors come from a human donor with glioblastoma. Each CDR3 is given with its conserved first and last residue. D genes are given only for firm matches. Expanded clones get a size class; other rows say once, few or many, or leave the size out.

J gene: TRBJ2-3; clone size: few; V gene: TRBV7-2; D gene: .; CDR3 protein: CASSLETGTDTQYF; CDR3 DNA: TGTGCCAGCAGCTTAGAGACGGGGACAGATACGCAGTATTTT
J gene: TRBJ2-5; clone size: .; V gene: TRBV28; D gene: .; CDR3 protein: CASGPEQYF; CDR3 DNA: TGTGCCAGCGGGCCTGAGCAGTACTTC
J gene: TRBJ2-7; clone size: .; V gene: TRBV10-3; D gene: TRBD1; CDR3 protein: CAISDLTGLEQYF; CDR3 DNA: TGTGCCATCAGTGACCTGACAGGGCTCGAGCAGTACTTC
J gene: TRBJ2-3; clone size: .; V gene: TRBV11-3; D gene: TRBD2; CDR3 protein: CASSPWAGVADTQYF; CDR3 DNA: TGTGCCAGCAGCCCATGGGCGGGGGTGGCAGATACGCAGTATTTT
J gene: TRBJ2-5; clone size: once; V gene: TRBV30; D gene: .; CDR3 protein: CAWSRGGLPETQYF; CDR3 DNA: TGTGCCTGGAGTAGGGGGGGCCTGCCGGAGACCCAGTACTTC
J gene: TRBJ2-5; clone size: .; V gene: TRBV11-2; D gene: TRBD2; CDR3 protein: CASSLAGVRETQYF; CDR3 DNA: TGTGCCAGCAGCCTAGCGGGGGTCAGGGAGACCCAGTACTTC
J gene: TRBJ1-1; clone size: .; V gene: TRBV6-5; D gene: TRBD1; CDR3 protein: CASSEGGGNTEAFF; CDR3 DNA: TGTGCCAGCAGCGAAGGGGGCGGGAACACTGAAGCTTTCTTT
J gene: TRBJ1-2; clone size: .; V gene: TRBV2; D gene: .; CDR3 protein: CASSEAGGYTF; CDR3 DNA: TGTGCCAGCAGTGAAGCGGGCGGCTACACCTTC
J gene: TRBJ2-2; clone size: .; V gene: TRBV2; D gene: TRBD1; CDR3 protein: CASRVDRGPVGELFF; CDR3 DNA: TGTGCCAGCAGGGTGGACAGGGGGCCGGTCGGGGAGCTGTTTTTT
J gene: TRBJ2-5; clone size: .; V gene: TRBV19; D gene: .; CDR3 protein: CASAPSDGTRQETQYF; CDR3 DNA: TGTGCCAGTGCCCCAAGTGATGGGACACGTCAAGAGACCCAGTACTTC
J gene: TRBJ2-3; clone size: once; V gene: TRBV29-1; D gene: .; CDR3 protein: CSTTTDTQYF; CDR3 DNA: TGCAGCACAACAACAGATACGCAGTATTTT
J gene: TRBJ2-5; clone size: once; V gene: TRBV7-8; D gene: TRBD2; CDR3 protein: CASSIAGGEETQYF; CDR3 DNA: TGTGCCAGCAGCATAGCGGGGGGGGAAGAGACCCAGTACTTC
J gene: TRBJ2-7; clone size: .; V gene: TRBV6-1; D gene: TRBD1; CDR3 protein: CASSDPTGDTTYEQYF; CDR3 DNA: TGTGCCAGCAGTGACCCAACAGGGGACACCACCTACGAGCAGTACTTC
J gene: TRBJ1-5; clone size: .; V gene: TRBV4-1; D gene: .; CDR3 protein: CASKPMTGAGEPQHF; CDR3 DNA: TGCGCCAGCAAACCGATGACAGGTGCCGGGGAGCCCCAGCATTTT